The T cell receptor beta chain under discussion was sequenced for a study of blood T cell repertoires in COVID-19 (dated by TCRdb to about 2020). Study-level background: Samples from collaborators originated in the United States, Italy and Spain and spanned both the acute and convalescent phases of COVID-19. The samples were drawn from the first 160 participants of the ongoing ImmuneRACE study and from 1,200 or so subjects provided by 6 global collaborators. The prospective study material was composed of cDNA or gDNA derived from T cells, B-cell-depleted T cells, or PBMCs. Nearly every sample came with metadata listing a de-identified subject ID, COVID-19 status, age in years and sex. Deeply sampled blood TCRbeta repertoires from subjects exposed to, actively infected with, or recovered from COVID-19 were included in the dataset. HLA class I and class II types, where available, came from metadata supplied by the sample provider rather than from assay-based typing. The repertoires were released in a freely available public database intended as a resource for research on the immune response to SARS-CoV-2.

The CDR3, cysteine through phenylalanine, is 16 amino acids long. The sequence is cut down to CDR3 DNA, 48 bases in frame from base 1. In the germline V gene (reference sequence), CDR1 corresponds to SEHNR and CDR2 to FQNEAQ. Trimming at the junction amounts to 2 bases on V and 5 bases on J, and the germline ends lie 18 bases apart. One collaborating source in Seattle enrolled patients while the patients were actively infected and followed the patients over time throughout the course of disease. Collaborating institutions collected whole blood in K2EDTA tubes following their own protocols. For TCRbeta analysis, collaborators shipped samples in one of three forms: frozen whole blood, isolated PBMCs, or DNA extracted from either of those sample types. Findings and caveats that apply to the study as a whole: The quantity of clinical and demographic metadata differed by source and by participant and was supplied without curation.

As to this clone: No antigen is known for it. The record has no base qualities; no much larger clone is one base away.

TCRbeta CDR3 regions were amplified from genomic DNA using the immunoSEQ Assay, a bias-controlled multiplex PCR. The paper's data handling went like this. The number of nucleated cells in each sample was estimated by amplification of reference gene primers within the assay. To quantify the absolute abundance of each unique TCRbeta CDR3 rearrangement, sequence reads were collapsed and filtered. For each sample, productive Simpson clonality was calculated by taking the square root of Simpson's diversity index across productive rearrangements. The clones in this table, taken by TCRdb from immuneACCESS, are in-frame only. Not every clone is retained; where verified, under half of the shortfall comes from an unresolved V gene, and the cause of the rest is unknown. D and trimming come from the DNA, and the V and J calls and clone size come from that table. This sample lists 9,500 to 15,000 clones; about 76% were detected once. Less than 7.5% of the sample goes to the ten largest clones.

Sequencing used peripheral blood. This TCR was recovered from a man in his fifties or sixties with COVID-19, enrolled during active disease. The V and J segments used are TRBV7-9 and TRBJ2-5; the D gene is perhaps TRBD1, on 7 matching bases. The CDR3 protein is CASSLSEGARGETQYF. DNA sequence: TGTGCCAGCAGCTTATCGGAGGGGGCAAGAGGGGAGACCCAGTACTTC.